These 30 T cell receptor beta chains were all obtained from the same sample, sequenced in a study of PD-L1 blockade in urothelial cancer. Sequencing used immunoSEQ multiplex PCR; TCRdb keeps in-frame clones, though not all of them. The sample records about 84,000 clones, 90% being singletons. The sequencing here drew on PBMCs, taken around atezolizumab (anti-PD-L1) treatment. The receptors originated from a man in his sixties with urothelial cancer.

This chain uses TRBV13 with TRBJ2-1, with a possible D match to TRBD1 (6 bases). Trimming cost V 5 bases and J 10 bases, with 9 bases left between them. This CDR3 has 11 amino acids. Looked up from germline, CDR1 is PRHDT and CDR2 is FYEKMQ (reference sequence). The CDR3 sequence is CASSPGTEQFF. CDR3 sequence (DNA): TGTGCCAGCAGCCCCGGGACAGAGCAGTTCTTC.

This clone was seen only a few times. This same CDR3 is encoded by further DNA sequences in the sample. The chain recombines TRBV18 with TRBJ1-2; 9 bases line up with TRBD1. The CDR3 loop spans 14 amino acids. The germline V gene has CDR1 KGHSH and CDR2 LQKENI. J was trimmed by 2 bases and V by 3 bases; bases with no gene match: 1. The CDR3 coding sequence is TGTGCCAGCTCACCGGGACAGGGAAACTATGGCTACACCTTC. Residues: CASSPGQGNYGYTF.

V usage is TRBV5-6 and J usage is TRBJ1-2; tentative D call: TRBD1 (5 bases). CDR1 is SGHDT and CDR2 is YYEEEE in the germline V gene. The CDR3 spans 14 residues. Trimming took off 5 bases at V and 4 bases at J, with 15 bases between the two ends. The DNA for the CDR3 is TGTGCCAGCAGGGGGCTCGATTCTATCTATGGCTACACCTTC. Its translation: CASRGLDSIYGYTF.

The chain joins TRBV7-8 to TRBJ2-1, with TRBD2 matching 8 bases. Germline values: CDR1 SGHVS, CDR2 FQNEAQ. The CDR3 covers 15 residues. The V gene end was trimmed by 0 bases and the J gene end by 4 bases; junction bases not matched to a gene: 2. CDR3 DNA: TGTGCCAGCAGCTTAGCCGGGACTAGTTACAATGAGCAGTTCTTC. This gives the protein CASSLAGTSYNEQFF.

CDR3 region: CASSHNKGQGEGNQPQHF. DNA of the CDR3: TGCGCCAGCAGCCATAACAAAGGACAGGGAGAGGGCAATCAGCCCCAGCATTTT. The chain carries TRBV4-3 and TRBJ1-5, with TRBD1 identical over 8 bases. CDR1 is LGHNA, CDR2 YSLEER, per germline. J gave up 2 bases and V 3 bases, and 12 bases lay outside the gene matches. There are 18 residues in the CDR3.

V is TRBV28 and J is TRBJ1-5; D gene ambiguous. V gave up 6 bases and J gave up 4 bases, with 10 bases separating them. The CDR3 runs to 13 residues. Per germline, CDR1 MDHEN and CDR2 SYDVKM. The DNA of the CDR3 is TGTGCCAGCAGGGCGACACCGAATCAGCCCCAGCATTTT. Its protein is CASRATPNQPQHF.

J is TRBJ2-7 and V is TRBV6-1; 9 nucleotides line up with TRBD1. The CDR3 covers 16 residues. J lost 3 bases, V lost 3 bases, and 9 bases had no gene match. The V gene's germline CDR1 is MNHNS and CDR2 SASEGT. CDR3 sequence (DNA): TGTGCCAGCAGTGAGACAGGGGGTCCCTTCTTCTACGAGCAGTACTTC. This codes for CASSETGGPFFYEQYF.

V and J are TRBV7-2 and TRBJ1-1, with 7 positions matching TRBD1. This CDR3 is built from 14 residues. Looked up from germline, CDR1 is SGHTA and CDR2 is FQGNSA. V shed 5 bases and J 0 bases; nucleotides not matched to a gene: 3. The DNA of the CDR3 is TGTGCCAGCAGCCCACAGGGGTTGAACACTGAAGCTTTCTTT. It is translated as CASSPQGLNTEAFF.

This rearrangement joins TRBV28 to TRBJ1-2, with 7 positions matching TRBD1. The CDR3 has 13 residues. V gave up 1 base and J gave up 8 bases; unmatched junction bases: 4. CDR1 is MDHEN and CDR2 is SYDVKM in the germline V gene. The CDR3: CASSLSDREGYTF. The CDR3, as DNA: TGTGCCAGCAGTTTATCCGACAGGGAAGGCTACACCTTC.

The CDR3 protein is CASSQDIAGFRNYGYTF. CDR3 nucleotide sequence: TGCGCCAGCAGCCAAGATATTGCAGGTTTTCGTAACTATGGCTACACCTTC. The V and J genes are TRBV4-1 and TRBJ1-2; D not certain. The germline gives CDR1 MGHRA, CDR2 YSYEKL. This CDR3 spans 17 amino acids. V was shortened by 0 bases and J by 1 base, with 15 bases between the two germline ends.

The chain has TRBV5-1 and TRBJ2-3; weak D call: TRBD2 (6 bases). CDR1 and CDR2 (germline): SGHRS, YFSETQ. Trimming took off 0 bases at V and 5 bases at J, with 10 bases between the two ends. This CDR3 has 14 residues. Here the CDR3 DNA reads TGCGCCAGCAGCTTGGATATCGGGGGAGATACGCAGTATTTT. This encodes CASSLDIGGDTQYF.

The V gene is TRBV27, the J gene TRBJ2-7; 7 nucleotides match TRBD2. The germline CDR1 and CDR2 sequences are MNHEY and SMNVEV (reference sequence). The CDR3 has 15 residues. After removal of 1 base from V and 5 bases from J, the junction contained 8 bases not matched to a gene. The DNA of the CDR3 is TGTGCCAGCAGTTTATTGGGCGGGAGACTGAACGAGCAGTACTTC. It yields the protein CASSLLGGRLNEQYF.

The chain combines TRBV5-6 with TRBJ2-5; 7 bases are shared with TRBD2. V lost 4 bases to trimming and J lost 4 bases; unmatched junction nucleotides: 7. The CDR3 loop spans 14 amino acids. CDR1 SGHDT and CDR2 YYEEEE come from the germline V gene. The CDR3 sequence is CASSRLAAGETQYF. The CDR3 coding sequence is TGTGCCAGCAGCCGTCTAGCGGCGGGAGAGACCCAGTACTTC.

The chain is built from TRBV7-2 and TRBJ2-1; 14 bases line up with TRBD2. This CDR3 has 16 amino acids. Germline lookup yields CDR1 SGHTA and CDR2 FQGNSA. Losses at the gene ends were 3 bases for V and 7 bases for J; bases not matched to a gene: 5. This CDR3 reads CASSFGTSGSMNEQFF. Written as DNA, the CDR3 is TGTGCCAGCAGCTTCGGGACTAGCGGGAGTATGAATGAGCAGTTCTTC.

The rearrangement joins TRBV5-4 to TRBJ2-1; the match to TRBD2 covers 14 bases. The V and J ends lost 5 bases and 8 bases, in that order; junction bases with no gene match: 18. Germline CDR1 reads SGHNT; CDR2 reads YYREEE (reference sequence). There are 19 residues in the CDR3. This CDR3 reads CASRYPGLAGAPGWDEQFF. The CDR3 coding sequence is TGTGCCAGCAGGTACCCGGGACTAGCGGGAGCTCCCGGGTGGGATGAGCAGTTCTTC.

The CDR3 is CASSLSEGTGVDTEAFF. The DNA for the CDR3 is TGTGCCAGCAGTTTAAGCGAAGGGACAGGGGTGGACACTGAAGCTTTCTTT. J is TRBJ1-1 and V is TRBV28; TRBD1 matches at 10 bases. Per germline, CDR1 MDHEN and CDR2 SYDVKM. This CDR3 has 17 amino acids. V gave up 2 bases and J gave up 3 bases; unmatched junction bases: 9.

The chain is built from TRBV5-8 and TRBJ1-1; 8 bases are a match to TRBD1. The CDR3 has 14 residues. Per germline, CDR1 SGHTS and CDR2 YDEGEE. Trimming took 2 bases from V and 7 from J; bases not matched to a gene: 7. The CDR3: CASSLSGGGFEAFF. The CDR3, as DNA: TGTGCCAGCAGCTTATCAGGGGGCGGCTTTGAAGCTTTCTTT.

The V call is TRBV5-8, the J call TRBJ2-7; D unclear. From germline, CDR1 is SGHTS and CDR2 YDEGEE. With 0 bases removed from V and 6 bases from J, the gap between germline ends came to 13 bases. There are 14 residues in the CDR3. CDR3 protein: CASSLEIGSGEQYF. The CDR3, as DNA: TGTGCCAGCAGCTTGGAAATCGGCTCGGGCGAGCAGTACTTC.

The chain joins TRBV6-4 to TRBJ1-6; no definite D call. Germline CDR1 and CDR2: MRHNA and SNTAGT. The CDR3 covers 14 residues. Trimming shortened V by 6 bases and J by 9 bases, and 15 bases separated the two germline ends. CDR3 residues: CASRDTYLGSPLHF. The CDR3 DNA reads as TGTGCCAGCAGGGATACCTACCTAGGTTCACCCCTCCACTTT.

The rearrangement uses TRBV7-2 and TRBJ2-5; 9 bases fit TRBD1. V lost 10 bases and J lost 4; bases outside the gene matches: 10. Germline values: CDR1 SGHTA, CDR2 FQGNSA. The CDR3 runs 14 residues. The CDR3 bases are TGTGCCATCACGGCCGGGGGACAGGGAGAGACCCAGTACTTC. Its translation: CAITAGGQGETQYF.

The chain recombines TRBV5-1 with TRBJ2-1, with unresolved D. V shed 2 bases and J shed 5 bases, with 14 bases lying between them. CDR3 length: 15 residues. From germline, CDR1 is SGHRS and CDR2 YFSETQ. The CDR3 bases are TGCGCCAGCAGCTTATATTCGTCCGGTGACAATGAGCAGTTCTTC. Encoded protein: CASSLYSSGDNEQFF.

The chain has TRBV5-1 and TRBJ1-2; D gene uncertain. The CDR3 length is 13 residues. The ends were cut back, 1 base at V and 8 bases at J, with 12 bases in the middle. Looked up from germline, CDR1 is SGHRS and CDR2 is YFSETQ. CDR3 residues: CASSLSDGNGYTF. The DNA for the CDR3 is TGCGCCAGCAGCTTGAGTGACGGGAACGGCTACACCTTC.

The chain carries TRBV14 and TRBJ1-1, with 7 bases identical to TRBD1. Losses at the gene ends were 3 bases for V and 4 bases for J; bases not matched to a gene: 5. CDR1 and CDR2 from the germline V gene are SGHDN and FVKESK. This CDR3 contains 14 residues. For the CDR3, the DNA is TGTGCCAGCAGCCAGACAGGGTATGGCACTGAAGCTTTCTTT. It encodes CASSQTGYGTEAFF. Together with reference TRBV14 and TRBJ1-1, the CDR3 gives the full variable domain: EAGVTQFPSHSVIEKGQTVTLRCDPISGHDNLYWYRRVMGKEIKFLLHFVKESKQDESGMPNNRFLAERTGGTYSTLKVQPAELEDSGVYFCASSQTGYGTEAFFGQGTRLTVV.

Comment on this clone: Compared with germline, one end of the junction differs, possibly owing to a read error. Other DNA sequences in this sample translate to the same CDR3. This chain connects TRBV5-1 to TRBJ2-7; 7 nucleotides match TRBD1. Germline values: CDR1 SGHRS, CDR2 YFSETQ. The CDR3 is made up of 14 amino acids. CDR3 coding DNA: TGTGCCAGCAGCAGTTCGGGACAGCCATACGAGCAGTACTTC. This gives the protein CASSSSGQPYEQYF.

The chain uses TRBV5-1 and TRBJ2-3; 11 positions agree with TRBD2. This CDR3 comprises 18 residues. V trimming: 3 bases; J trimming: 2 bases; junction bases outside the gene matches: 11. Per germline, CDR1 SGHRS and CDR2 YFSETQ. The CDR3, as DNA: TGCGCCAGCAGCTCAGGGGGTCTAGCGGGGGGTACCACAGATACGCAGTATTTT. Residues: CASSSGGLAGGTTDTQYF. The entire variable domain, with the rest obtained from reference TRBV5-1 and TRBJ2-3, is as follows: KAGVTQTPRYLIKTRGQQVTLSCSPISGHRSVSWYQQTPGQGLQFLFEYFSETQRNKGNFPGRFSGRQFSNSRSEMNVSTLELGDSALYLCASSSGGLAGGTTDTQYFGPGTRLTVL.

The CDR3 DNA follows: TGTGCCAGTAGCCGCTCTCCGGAACCGGGGCCCCAGCATTTT. It encodes CASSRSPEPGPQHF. The J gene is TRBJ1-5, the V gene TRBV19; no reliable D call. Trimming pared 6 bases from V and 9 bases from J, leaving 18 bases between. CDR1 is LNHDA, CDR2 SQIVND, per germline (reference sequence). This CDR3 region has 14 residues.

This clone was seen a single time. The V call is TRBV7-9, the J call TRBJ2-1, with 10 bases that match TRBD2. CDR1 is SEHNR, CDR2 FQNEAQ, per germline (reference sequence). Unmatched junction bases numbered 5, after V lost 5 bases and J lost 4 bases. The CDR3 runs 15 residues. CDR3 in amino acids: CASSPAGGRYNEQFF. In DNA form, the CDR3 reads TGTGCCAGCAGCCCAGCGGGGGGGAGGTACAATGAGCAGTTCTTC.

The chain recombines TRBV12-5 with TRBJ2-1, with 9 positions matching TRBD1. V was clipped by 7 bases and J by 4 bases; unmatched bases: 5. The CDR3 is 14 residues long. Germline CDR1 and CDR2: LGHNT and FRNRAP. The CDR3, as DNA: TGTGCTAGTGTTCCGGGACAGGGATACAATGAGCAGTTCTTC. Translated: CASVPGQGYNEQFF.

The chain has TRBV25-1 and TRBJ2-4; TRBD1 is a possible D gene (6 bases). Deletions cut 6 bases from V and 6 bases from J, with 12 bases between. CDR1 is MGHDK and CDR2 is SYGVNS in the germline V gene. This CDR3 comprises 13 residues. The CDR3 bases are TGTGCCAGCAGCAACAGGGTTGGAAACATTCAGTACTTC. It encodes CASSNRVGNIQYF.

The rearrangement links TRBV7-3 to TRBJ1-1, with 7 bases lining up with TRBD1. The germline V gene encodes CDR1 SGHTA and CDR2 FQGTGA. V shed 5 bases, J shed 2 bases, and the junction held 5 bases outside the gene matches. The CDR3 is 14 residues long. The chain's CDR3 is CASSMTGSNTEAFF. The CDR3 nucleotides read TGTGCCAGCAGCATGACAGGGAGTAACACTGAAGCTTTCTTT.